Listed below are T cell receptor beta chains from one sample, sequenced in a study of post-analysis software for immune sequencing data. Via MiXCR, TCRdb re-called the PCR reads, giving one row per CDR3 protein. The data hold around 700,000 distinct CDR3 sequences, with 59% observed a single time. Sequencing was carried out using blood. The source is a girl aged 2 to 9 with multiple sclerosis. Both conserved end residues are part of each CDR3. A D gene is named only where the DNA matches it firmly. A row's size may be missing; if present it is once, few, many or a size class.

d_call: .; v_call: TRBV12-3/TRBV12-4; clone_size: few; j_call: TRBJ1-1; cdr3_nt: TGTGCCAGCAGGGCAGGGACCATGAACACTGAAGCTTTCTTT; cdr3_aa: CASRAGTMNTEAFF
d_call: .; v_call: TRBV12-3/TRBV12-4; clone_size: .; j_call: TRBJ2-1; cdr3_nt: TGTGCCAGCAGGTTAGACATGAATGAGCAGTTCTTC; cdr3_aa: CASRLDMNEQFF
d_call: .; v_call: TRBV6-6; clone_size: few; j_call: TRBJ2-3; cdr3_nt: TGTGCCAGCAGTTACTCGGCAGGGCGCACAGATACGCAGTATTTT; cdr3_aa: CASSYSAGRTDTQYF
d_call: TRBD2; v_call: TRBV10-2; clone_size: .; j_call: TRBJ2-1; cdr3_nt: TGCGCCAGCAGTGAGAAGGGAAGCGGGAGTGAAGGGAATGAGCAGTTCTTC; cdr3_aa: CASSEKGSGSEGNEQFF
d_call: TRBD1; v_call: TRBV7-2; clone_size: .; j_call: TRBJ1-2; cdr3_nt: TGTGCCAGCAGCTTAGACAGGGGGCGGCCCGGCTACACCTTC; cdr3_aa: CASSLDRGRPGYTF
d_call: .; v_call: TRBV2; clone_size: .; j_call: TRBJ2-3; cdr3_nt: TGTGCCAGCAGTGCCGATGGGGATACGCAGTATTTT; cdr3_aa: CASSADGDTQYF
d_call: .; v_call: TRBV7-9; clone_size: .; j_call: TRBJ1-1; cdr3_nt: TGTGCCAGCAGCTCCCGGGACAAAGGGCGGTTTAACACTGAAGCTTTCTTT; cdr3_aa: CASSSRDKGRFNTEAFF
d_call: .; v_call: TRBV4-3; clone_size: .; j_call: TRBJ2-3; cdr3_nt: TGCGCCAGCACCCTAAGGACGAGAGCGTATTTT; cdr3_aa: CASTLRTRAYF
d_call: TRBD1; v_call: TRBV12-3/TRBV12-4; clone_size: few; j_call: TRBJ2-5; cdr3_nt: TGTGCCAGCAGTTTAATAACCGGGACAGGGGAAGAGACCCAGTACTTC; cdr3_aa: CASSLITGTGEETQYF
d_call: TRBD1; v_call: TRBV6-4; clone_size: .; j_call: TRBJ1-1; cdr3_nt: TGTGCCAGCAGCATAACAGGGGATGGGAACACTGAAGCTTTCTTT; cdr3_aa: CASSITGDGNTEAFF
d_call: .; v_call: TRBV11-2; clone_size: .; j_call: TRBJ2-1; cdr3_nt: TGTGCCAGCAGCTCCTTGACAGGTTCCTACAATGAGCAGTTCTTC; cdr3_aa: CASSSLTGSYNEQFF
d_call: .; v_call: TRBV13; clone_size: .; j_call: TRBJ2-5; cdr3_nt: TGTGCCAGCAGCTTAAACAGGGGAGGGGAGACCCAGTACTTC; cdr3_aa: CASSLNRGGETQYF
d_call: .; v_call: TRBV28; clone_size: .; j_call: TRBJ2-7; cdr3_nt: TGTGCCAGCATTTTTATTTCGGATCGTTACGAGCAGTACTTC; cdr3_aa: CASIFISDRYEQYF
d_call: .; v_call: TRBV4-2; clone_size: .; j_call: TRBJ2-5; cdr3_nt: TGTGCCAGCAGCCAAGACGCGACTCCAGAGACCCAGTACTTC; cdr3_aa: CASSQDATPETQYF
d_call: .; v_call: TRBV6-5; clone_size: few; j_call: TRBJ2-1; cdr3_nt: TGTGCCAGCAGTTACTCGCGGGGTACAGGGAATGAGCAGTTCTTC; cdr3_aa: CASSYSRGTGNEQFF
d_call: TRBD1; v_call: TRBV27; clone_size: few; j_call: TRBJ2-7; cdr3_nt: TGTGCCAGCAGTTTATTGGGGACAGGGGGGGACGAGCAGTACTTC; cdr3_aa: CASSLLGTGGDEQYF
d_call: TRBD1; v_call: TRBV7-9; clone_size: .; j_call: TRBJ2-1; cdr3_nt: TGTGCCAGCAGCCTGGGACAGGGGTTTTATGATGAGCAGTTCTTC; cdr3_aa: CASSLGQGFYDEQFF
d_call: TRBD1; v_call: TRBV14; clone_size: .; j_call: TRBJ1-2; cdr3_nt: TGTGCCAGCAGCGACAGGGGAATCACTGGCTACACCTTC; cdr3_aa: CASSDRGITGYTF
d_call: .; v_call: TRBV7-2; clone_size: few; j_call: TRBJ1-5; cdr3_nt: TGTGCCAGCAGCTTAGTAGCGGGGGGCAATCAGCCCCAGCATTTT; cdr3_aa: CASSLVAGGNQPQHF
d_call: TRBD1; v_call: TRBV10-3; clone_size: .; j_call: TRBJ2-5; cdr3_nt: TGTGCCATCAAAGGACAGGGTATCCGGGAGACCCAGTACTTC; cdr3_aa: CAIKGQGIRETQYF
d_call: .; v_call: TRBV28; clone_size: .; j_call: TRBJ1-2; cdr3_nt: TGTGCCAGCAGTTTGAATCGGATTTCAGCCTATGGCTACACCTTC; cdr3_aa: CASSLNRISAYGYTF
d_call: TRBD1; v_call: TRBV29-1; clone_size: few; j_call: TRBJ1-1; cdr3_nt: TGCAGCGTTAGCAGGGGGCACACGACTGAAGCTTTCTTT; cdr3_aa: CSVSRGHTTEAFF
d_call: TRBD1; v_call: TRBV13; clone_size: .; j_call: TRBJ2-7; cdr3_nt: TGTGCCAGCAGCCCCACGGACAGGGCCTACGAGCAGTACTTC; cdr3_aa: CASSPTDRAYEQYF
d_call: .; v_call: TRBV10-2; clone_size: .; j_call: TRBJ1-4; cdr3_nt: TGCGCCAGCAGGGTAGATGAAAAACTGTTTTTT; cdr3_aa: CASRVDEKLFF
d_call: TRBD2; v_call: TRBV11-2; clone_size: .; j_call: TRBJ2-1; cdr3_nt: TGTGCCAGCAGCTTAGTAGGGCGGGAGTCCCGCAATGAGCAGTTCTTC; cdr3_aa: CASSLVGRESRNEQFF
d_call: .; v_call: TRBV9; clone_size: few; j_call: TRBJ2-6; cdr3_nt: TGTGCCAGCAGCCGCGAGGGGACCGGCGTCCTGACTTTC; cdr3_aa: CASSREGTGVLTF
d_call: .; v_call: TRBV3-1; clone_size: .; j_call: TRBJ2-5; cdr3_nt: TGTGCCAGCACAGCGGTCGAAGAGACCCAGTACTTC; cdr3_aa: CASTAVEETQYF
d_call: TRBD1; v_call: TRBV10-2; clone_size: .; j_call: TRBJ2-3; cdr3_nt: TGCGCCAGCACTAACAGGGGTCGCACAGATACGCAGTATTTT; cdr3_aa: CASTNRGRTDTQYF
d_call: TRBD2; v_call: TRBV7-3; clone_size: .; j_call: TRBJ2-5; cdr3_nt: TGTGCCGGGGGGGAGCAGTACTTC; cdr3_aa: CAGGEQYF
d_call: .; v_call: TRBV13; clone_size: .; j_call: TRBJ2-1; cdr3_nt: TGTGCCAGCAGCTTATCGTCTATGTACAATGAGCAGTTCTTC; cdr3_aa: CASSLSSMYNEQFF
d_call: TRBD2; v_call: TRBV20-1; clone_size: .; j_call: TRBJ2-3; cdr3_nt: TGCAGTGCGAGAAGCGGGGGGGCCGGGTCCACGCAGTATTTT; cdr3_aa: CSARSGGAGSTQYF
d_call: .; v_call: TRBV28; clone_size: few; j_call: TRBJ2-7; cdr3_nt: TGTGCCAGCAGTCCAAGCGGGCAGGGTTTCTACGAGCAGTACTTC; cdr3_aa: CASSPSGQGFYEQYF
d_call: TRBD2; v_call: TRBV6-5; clone_size: .; j_call: TRBJ2-1; cdr3_nt: TGTGCCAGCGGGACTAGCGGGCCTCGTTTCTACAATGAGCAGTTCTTC; cdr3_aa: CASGTSGPRFYNEQFF
d_call: .; v_call: TRBV6-5; clone_size: .; j_call: TRBJ2-3; cdr3_nt: TGTGCCAGCAGTTACCAACTAGGTTCTGGCGCCTACACAGATACGCAGTATTTT; cdr3_aa: CASSYQLGSGAYTDTQYF
d_call: .; v_call: TRBV12-3/TRBV12-4; clone_size: .; j_call: TRBJ2-1; cdr3_nt: TGTGCCAGCAGTTGGCAATACAATGAGCAGTTCTTC; cdr3_aa: CASSWQYNEQFF